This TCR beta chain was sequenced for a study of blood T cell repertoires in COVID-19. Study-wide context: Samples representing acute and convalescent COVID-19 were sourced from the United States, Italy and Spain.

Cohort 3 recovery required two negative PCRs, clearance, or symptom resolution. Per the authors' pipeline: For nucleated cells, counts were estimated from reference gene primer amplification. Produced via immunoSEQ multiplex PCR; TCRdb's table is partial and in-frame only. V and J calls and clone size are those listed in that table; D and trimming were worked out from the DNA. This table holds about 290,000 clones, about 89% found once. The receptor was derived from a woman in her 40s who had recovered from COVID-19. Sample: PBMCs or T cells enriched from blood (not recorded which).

The CDR3: CASSEGREVSPLHF. In DNA form, the CDR3 reads TGTGCCAGCAGTGAAGGAAGGGAGGTGTCACCCCTCCACTTT. This chain uses TRBV2 with TRBJ1-6; no clear D. CDR3 size: 14 residues. The V gene's germline CDR1 is SNHLY and CDR2 FYNNEI. The ends were cut back, 1 base at V and 10 bases at J, with 11 bases in the middle.